The 9 T cell receptor beta chains in this list originate from one sample, sequenced in a study of beta chain features in type 1 diabetes. Study conclusions and caveats: Moderate yet significant TCRB CDR3 shortening was seen in Type 1 diabetes patients in all four CD4+ subsets.

Expressed TCRB transcripts were sequenced because the isolated RNA had all been reverse transcribed beforehand. Profiling relied on immunoSEQ multiplex PCR, and the TCRdb table lists in-frame clones only, not all of them. The table lists about 340,000 clones, roughly 14% of them singletons. No antigens are known for them. Sequenced: naive CD4+ T cells from blood. The receptors were gathered from a woman aged 18-35 years with type 1 diabetes.

The chain links TRBV6-5 to TRBJ2-2; D is perhaps TRBD1 (6 bases). V gave up 6 bases and J gave up 4 bases, with 15 bases separating them. Germline CDR1 reads MNHEY; CDR2 reads SVGAGI. This CDR3 has 15 residues. The CDR3 coding sequence is TGTGCCAGCAGGACACCCAGCAGGGGCACCGGGGAGCTGTTTTTT. This codes for CASRTPSRGTGELFF.

This clone was seen only a few times. The chain combines TRBV9 with TRBJ2-2; 8 bases are shared with TRBD1. The J segment lost 1 base and the V segment lost 3 bases, leaving 8 bases of the junction unmatched. CDR1 is SGDLS, CDR2 YYNGEE, per germline. This CDR3 contains 17 residues. Written as DNA, the CDR3 is TGTGCCAGCAGCGAGGTTTACGGGACAGGGAACACCGGGGAGCTGTTTTTT. Residues: CASSEVYGTGNTGELFF.

A few counts support this clone. The rearrangement joins TRBV27 to TRBJ1-2; D remains ambiguous. Trimming shortened V by 7 bases and J by 7 bases, and 28 bases separated the two germline ends. The CDR3 extends over 17 amino acids. CDR1 is MNHEY and CDR2 is SMNVEV in the germline V gene (reference sequence). CDR3: CASTPSPRARHGGGYTF. In DNA, the CDR3 is TGTGCCAGCACACCCAGCCCGAGGGCGCGGCATGGAGGTGGCTACACCTTC.

J is TRBJ2-1 and V is TRBV11-3; 8 bases are a match to TRBD1. Germline V gene data show CDR1 as SGHNT and CDR2 as YENEEA. The V and J ends lost 0 bases and 4 bases, in that order; junction bases with no gene match: 11. The CDR3 totals 18 residues. The chain's CDR3 is CASSLDGGWYRGYNEQFF. The CDR3 DNA follows: TGTGCCAGCAGCTTAGATGGAGGGTGGTACAGGGGGTACAATGAGCAGTTCTTC.

This clone was detected a few times. This rearrangement joins TRBV20-1 to TRBJ2-3; no firm D call. The CDR3 is 11 amino acids. V was clipped by 6 bases and J by 6 bases, with 10 bases between them. Per germline, CDR1 DFQATT and CDR2 SNEGSKA (reference sequence). CDR3 coding DNA: TGCAGTGCCCGAGGCGAGGATACGCAGTATTTT. It translates to CSARGEDTQYF.

The chain joins TRBV11-2 to TRBJ2-5, with 12 bases identical to TRBD2. The CDR3 spans 17 residues. Germline CDR1 is SGHAT and CDR2 is FQNNGV. V lost 5 bases and J lost 1; bases outside the gene matches: 8. CDR3 sequence (DNA): TGTGCCAGCAGCCCGATGAGACTAGCGGGAGCCCAAGAGACCCAGTACTTC. Protein product: CASSPMRLAGAQETQYF.

The chain uses TRBV18 and TRBJ1-5; unclear D gene. V lost 6 bases, J lost 6 bases, and 12 bases lay in between. CDR1 KGHSH and CDR2 LQKENI come from the germline V gene. The CDR3 covers 13 residues. Here the CDR3 reads CASSRLLGQPQHF. The CDR3 DNA sequence: TGTGCCAGCTCCCGACTGCTCGGTCAGCCCCAGCATTTT.

This clone occurred a few times. The CDR3 DNA reads TGTGCCACGGGGAAAGGGAACACTGAAGCTTTCTTT. This codes for CATGKGNTEAFF. This chain joins TRBV6-5 and TRBJ1-1; no firm D call. The germline V and J ends were trimmed by 10 bases and 1 base, with 10 bases remaining between them. Germline values: CDR1 MNHEY, CDR2 SVGAGI. This CDR3 is built from 12 residues.

The V gene is TRBV28, the J gene TRBJ2-7; tentative D call: TRBD2 (7 bases). The CDR3 is 15 residues long. Trimming pared 6 bases from V and 0 bases from J, leaving 15 bases between. Germline CDR1 and CDR2: MDHEN and SYDVKM. The CDR3 loop reads CASRAGDTRSYEQYF. CDR3 nucleotide sequence: TGTGCCAGCAGGGCGGGGGACACTCGCTCCTACGAGCAGTACTTC.